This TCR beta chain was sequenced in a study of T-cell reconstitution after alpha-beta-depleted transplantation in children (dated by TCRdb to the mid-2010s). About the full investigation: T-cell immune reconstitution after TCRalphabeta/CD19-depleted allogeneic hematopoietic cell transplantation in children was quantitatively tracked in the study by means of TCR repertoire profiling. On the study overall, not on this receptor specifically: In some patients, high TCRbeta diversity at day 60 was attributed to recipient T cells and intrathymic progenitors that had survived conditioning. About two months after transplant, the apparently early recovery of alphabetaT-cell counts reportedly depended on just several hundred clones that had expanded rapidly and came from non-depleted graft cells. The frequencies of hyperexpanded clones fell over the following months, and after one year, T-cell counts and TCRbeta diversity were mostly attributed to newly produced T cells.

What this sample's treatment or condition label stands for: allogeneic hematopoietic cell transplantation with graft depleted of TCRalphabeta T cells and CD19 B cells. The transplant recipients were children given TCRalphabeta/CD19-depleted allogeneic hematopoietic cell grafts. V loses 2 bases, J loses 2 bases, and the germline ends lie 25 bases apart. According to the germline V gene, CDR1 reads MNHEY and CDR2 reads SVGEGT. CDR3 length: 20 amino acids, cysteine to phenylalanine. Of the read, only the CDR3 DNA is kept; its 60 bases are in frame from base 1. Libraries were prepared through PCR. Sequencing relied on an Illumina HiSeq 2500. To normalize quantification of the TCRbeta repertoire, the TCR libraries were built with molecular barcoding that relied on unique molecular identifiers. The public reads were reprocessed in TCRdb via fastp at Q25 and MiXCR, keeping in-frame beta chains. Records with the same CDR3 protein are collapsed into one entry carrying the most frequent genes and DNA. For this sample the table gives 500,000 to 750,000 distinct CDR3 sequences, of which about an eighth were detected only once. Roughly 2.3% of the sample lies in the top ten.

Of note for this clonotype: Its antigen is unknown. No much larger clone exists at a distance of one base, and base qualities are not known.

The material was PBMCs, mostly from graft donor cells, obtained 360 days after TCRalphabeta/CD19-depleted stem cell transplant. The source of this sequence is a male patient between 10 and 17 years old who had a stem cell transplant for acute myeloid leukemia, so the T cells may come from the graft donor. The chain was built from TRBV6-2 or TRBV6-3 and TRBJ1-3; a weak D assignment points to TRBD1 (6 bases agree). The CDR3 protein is CASSYPFAALTGSPGNTIYF. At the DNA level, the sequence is TGTGCCAGCAGTTACCCATTTGCAGCGCTCACAGGGAGTCCTGGAAACACCATATATTTT.